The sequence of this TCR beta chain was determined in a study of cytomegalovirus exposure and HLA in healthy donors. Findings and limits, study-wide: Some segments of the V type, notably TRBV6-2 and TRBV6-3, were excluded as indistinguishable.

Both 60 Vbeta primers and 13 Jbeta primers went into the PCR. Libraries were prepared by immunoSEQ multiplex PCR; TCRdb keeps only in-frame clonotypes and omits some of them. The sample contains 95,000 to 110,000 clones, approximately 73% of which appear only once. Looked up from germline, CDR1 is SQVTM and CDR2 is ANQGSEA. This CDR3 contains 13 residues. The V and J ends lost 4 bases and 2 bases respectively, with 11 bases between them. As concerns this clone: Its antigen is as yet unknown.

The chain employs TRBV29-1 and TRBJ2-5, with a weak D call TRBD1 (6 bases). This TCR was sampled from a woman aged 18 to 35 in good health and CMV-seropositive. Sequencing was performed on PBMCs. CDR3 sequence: CSVVRGTQETQYF. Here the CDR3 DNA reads TGCAGCGTTGTAAGAGGGACACAAGAGACCCAGTACTTC.